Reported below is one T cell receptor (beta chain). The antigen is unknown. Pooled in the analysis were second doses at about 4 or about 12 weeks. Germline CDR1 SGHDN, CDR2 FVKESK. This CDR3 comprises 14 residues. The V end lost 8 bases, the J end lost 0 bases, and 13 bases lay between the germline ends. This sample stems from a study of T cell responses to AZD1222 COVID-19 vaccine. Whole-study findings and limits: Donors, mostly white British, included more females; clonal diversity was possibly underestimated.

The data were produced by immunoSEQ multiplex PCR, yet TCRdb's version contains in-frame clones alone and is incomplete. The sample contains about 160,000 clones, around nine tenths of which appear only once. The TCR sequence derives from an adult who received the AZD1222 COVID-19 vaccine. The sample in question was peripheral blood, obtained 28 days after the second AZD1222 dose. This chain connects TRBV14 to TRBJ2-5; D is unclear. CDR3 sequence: CASAIFADQETQYF. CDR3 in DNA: TGTGCCAGCGCCATCTTTGCGGACCAAGAGACCCAGTACTTC.